Here is one TCR beta chain with its context. This sample is drawn from a study of blood T cell repertoires in COVID-19. The table came from immunoSEQ multiplex PCR; TCRdb's copy has only in-frame clones and leaves some out. In the table there are about 200,000 clones, roughly 84% of which are singletons. This CDR3 region has 14 residues. V shed 6 bases and J shed 4 bases, with 16 bases lying between them. The germline CDR1 and CDR2 sequences are SGHTA and FQGNSA. Sequencing was done on a sample of peripheral blood. The V and J genes are TRBV7-2 and TRBJ2-7; tentative D call: TRBD2 (5 bases). This receptor was obtained from a middle-aged man with active or convalescent COVID-19. The CDR3 here is CASSRFGAVYEQYF. The DNA for the CDR3 is TGTGCCAGCAGTCGGTTCGGAGCGGTATACGAGCAGTACTTC.